Each of the 20 T cell receptor beta chains below was sequenced from the same sample in a study of early T cells in non-severe SARS-CoV-2 infection. MiXCR, run by TCRdb on the 5' RACE reads, gives a single entry per CDR3 protein. Here the sample spans approximately 50,000 distinct CDR3 sequences, about 10% being singletons. Sequencing was performed on whole blood. Receptors originate from an adult who was a healthcare worker with PCR-confirmed SARS-CoV-2 infection or an uninfected control (not recorded which).

The chain combines TRBV5-1 with TRBJ2-7; TRBD1 matches at 7 bases. With 2 bases clipped from V and 5 bases from J, the junction kept 7 bases outside the gene matches. CDR1 is SGHRS and CDR2 is YFSETQ in the germline V gene. CDR3 length equals 14 residues. The CDR3 nucleotides read TGCGCCAGCAGCTTCAGACAGGGAAGGGACGAGCAGTACTTC. Amino acid sequence: CASSFRQGRDEQYF. The whole variable domain, remainder taken from reference TRBV5-1 and TRBJ2-7, is KAGVTQTPRYLIKTRGQQVTLSCSPISGHRSVSWYQQTPGQGLQFLFEYFSETQRNKGNFPGRFSGRQFSNSRSEMNVSTLELGDSALYLCASSFRQGRDEQYFGPGTRLTVT.

This clonotype was observed many times. This chain links TRBV12-3 or TRBV12-4 with TRBJ1-2; D is possibly TRBD1 (5 bases). V was shortened by 5 bases and J by 8 bases, with 15 bases between the two germline ends. This CDR3 has 13 amino acids. CDR3 sequence: CASSTRGGSGYTF. The CDR3 bases are TGTGCCAGCAGTACCCGTGGGGGATCCGGCTACACCTTC.

This clonotype occurred a few times. V usage is TRBV29-1 and J usage is TRBJ2-7; D ambiguous. This CDR3 region has 11 residues. Germline CDR1 and CDR2: SQVTM and ANQGSEA. V was trimmed by 4 bases and J by 4 bases, leaving 8 bases between them. CDR3 sequence reads: CSVVRRYEQYF. For the CDR3, the DNA is TGCAGCGTTGTACGACGTTACGAGCAGTACTTC.

This clonotype was found many times. The chain combines TRBV28 with TRBJ2-4; the D is unclear. This CDR3 spans 14 amino acids. CDR1 MDHEN and CDR2 SYDVKM come from the germline V gene. V dropped 7 bases and J dropped 0 bases, with 10 bases sitting between them. The DNA for the CDR3 is TGTGCCAGCACCCTCGCCGGAGCCAAAAACATTCAGTACTTC. It encodes CASTLAGAKNIQYF.

V usage is TRBV7-9 and J usage is TRBJ2-7, with D perhaps TRBD1 or TRBD2 (6 bases each). Germline loops: CDR1 SEHNR, CDR2 FQNEAQ (reference sequence). CDR3 size: 14 residues. V lost 5 bases and J lost 5, with 16 bases in between. The CDR3 loop is CASSPLLRGDEQYF. The DNA for the CDR3 is TGTGCCAGCAGCCCTCTATTGAGGGGGGACGAGCAGTACTTC.

Only a few counts were recorded for this clonotype. The gene calls are TRBV6-1 and TRBJ1-2; 12 nucleotides line up with TRBD1. V lost 8 bases, J lost 2 bases, and 6 bases stayed unmatched. This CDR3 is 15 amino acids long. The V gene's germline CDR1 is MNHNS and CDR2 SASEGT. The CDR3 sequence: CASEPGQGANYGYTF. CDR3 in DNA: TGTGCCAGCGAGCCGGGACAGGGGGCGAACTATGGCTACACCTTC.

This clonotype was counted ten times or more. The CDR3 coding sequence is TGTGCCACCAGTGATAGCCTTCACCGTGGGGTAGACAATGAGCAGTTCTTC. It specifies CATSDSLHRGVDNEQFF. This chain links TRBV24-1 with TRBJ2-1, with D hard to call. CDR1 is KGHDR and CDR2 is SFDVKD in the germline V gene. V shed 3 bases and J shed 5 bases, with 19 bases lying between them. The CDR3 contains 17 residues.

This clonotype is a singleton in its sample. This may arise from a read error, as a much more abundant clone is one base away. The chain's CDR3 is CASSADQPQHF. The CDR3 DNA is TGTGCCAGCAGCGCCGATCAGCCCCAGCATTTT. The chain is built from TRBV2 and TRBJ1-5, with no clear D. The germline V gene has CDR1 SNHLY and CDR2 FYNNEI. V was cut by 6 bases and J by 5 bases, with 5 bases left in between. This CDR3 comprises 11 residues.

Ten or more counts support this clonotype. The CDR3 spells CASNRGSNEKLFF. The DNA of the CDR3 is TGTGCCAGCAATAGGGGTAGCAATGAAAAACTGTTTTTT. J is TRBJ1-4 and V is TRBV6-1; a weak D match, TRBD1 (5 bases). The CDR3 has 13 amino acids. Germline loops: CDR1 MNHNS, CDR2 SASEGT. The germline V and J ends were trimmed by 7 bases and 5 bases, with 11 bases remaining between them.

The sample holds many counts of this clonotype. V usage is TRBV29-1 and J usage is TRBJ1-1; D call uncertain. There are 11 residues in the CDR3. Germline loops: CDR1 SQVTM, CDR2 ANQGSEA. Trimming removed 4 bases at V and 0 bases at J, with 3 bases between. CDR3 in amino acids: CSVGVNTEAFF. The CDR3 nucleotides are TGCAGCGTTGGGGTGAACACTGAAGCTTTCTTT.

This clonotype has a count of ten or more. This sequence joins TRBV29-1 and TRBJ2-3; TRBD1 might be the D (6 bases). CDR1 and CDR2 from the germline V gene are SQVTM and ANQGSEA. This CDR3 comprises 11 residues. The V end was cut by 5 bases, the J end by 6 bases, with 9 bases between. The CDR3 sequence is CSVRQGDTQYF. CDR3 nucleotide sequence: TGCAGCGTTCGCCAGGGGGATACGCAGTATTTT.

This clonotype has ten or more counts. The CDR3 reads CASSQPQGRYEQYF. The CDR3 region has the DNA TGTGCCAGCAGCCAACCCCAGGGGCGCTACGAGCAGTACTTC. This chain connects TRBV7-9 to TRBJ2-7; maybe TRBD1 (6 bases). The germline V and J ends were trimmed by 5 bases and 3 bases, with 14 bases remaining between them. This CDR3 comprises 14 residues. Germline V gives CDR1 SEHNR, CDR2 FQNEAQ (reference sequence).

This clonotype was picked up many times. The V gene is TRBV29-1, the J gene TRBJ2-7, with D perhaps TRBD1 or TRBD2 (6 bases each). Germline CDR1 is SQVTM and CDR2 is ANQGSEA. This CDR3 contains 16 residues. V lost 4 bases to trimming and J lost 2 bases, with 21 bases between them. The chain's CDR3 is CSVAGVPLALAYEQYF. In nucleotides, the CDR3 is TGCAGCGTTGCAGGGGTCCCACTAGCCCTCGCCTACGAGCAGTACTTC.

This clonotype has ten or more counts. The CDR3 sequence: CASSLGTSGRDTQYF. The CDR3 bases are TGTGCCAGCAGTTTAGGTACTAGCGGGAGAGATACGCAGTATTTT. This sequence joins TRBV12-3 or TRBV12-4 and TRBJ2-3; TRBD2 agrees at 11 bases. The J segment lost 5 bases and the V segment lost 1 base, leaving 2 bases of the junction unmatched. The CDR3 is 15 amino acids.

At least ten counts were recorded for this clonotype. V and J are TRBV5-4 and TRBJ2-3, with D maybe TRBD2 (5 bases). Deletions cut 0 bases from V and 3 bases from J, with 17 bases between. The CDR3 runs 17 residues. Germline-derived CDR1 and CDR2 are SGHNT and YYREEE (reference sequence). CDR3 sequence: CASSLALNRGSTDTQYF. The CDR3 DNA reads as TGTGCCAGCAGCTTGGCCTTGAATAGAGGGAGTACAGATACGCAGTATTTT. The whole variable domain, remainder taken from reference TRBV5-4 and TRBJ2-3, is ETGVTQSPTHLIKTRGQQVTLRCSSQSGHNTVSWYQQALGQGPQFIFQYYREEENGRGNFPPRFSGLQFPNYSSELNVNALELDDSALYLCASSLALNRGSTDTQYFGPGTRLTVL.

This clonotype was counted at least ten times. The chain joins TRBV6-2 or TRBV6-3 to TRBJ2-7; 9 bases line up with TRBD1. Germline V gene lookup returns CDR1 MNHEY and CDR2 SVGEGT. The CDR3 has 16 amino acids. V was clipped by 2 bases and J by 3 bases; unmatched bases: 8. CDR3 nucleotides: TGTGCCAGCAGTTACCCGGGGACAGGGATGTTCTACGAGCAGTACTTC. Its protein is CASSYPGTGMFYEQYF.

This clonotype was observed many times. The chain joins TRBV14 to TRBJ2-3; D gene unclear. V was trimmed by 1 base and J by 5 bases, leaving 13 bases between them. Germline assignment: CDR1 SGHDN and CDR2 FVKESK. This CDR3 spans 15 amino acids. The CDR3 loop reads CASSQAKPIEDTQYF. The CDR3, as DNA: TGTGCCAGCAGCCAAGCAAAACCGATAGAAGATACGCAGTATTTT.

This clonotype was seen ten or more times. The chain employs TRBV12-3 or TRBV12-4 and TRBJ2-7; TRBD1 aligns across 8 bases. CDR3 size: 15 residues. J was trimmed by 1 base and V by 3 bases; bases with no gene match: 5. The CDR3 is CASSLDRARSYEQYF. The CDR3 region has the DNA TGTGCCAGCAGTTTGGACAGGGCGCGATCCTACGAGCAGTACTTC.

The V call is TRBV4-2, the J call TRBJ2-3, with 10 bases lining up with TRBD1. The CDR3 length is 17 residues. Germline CDR1 and CDR2: LGHNA and YNFKEQ. The V and J ends lost 1 base and 1 base, in that order; junction bases with no gene match: 5. CDR3 sequence reads: CASSQVGQGVGTDTQYF. Written as DNA, the CDR3 is TGTGCCAGCAGCCAAGTCGGACAGGGGGTCGGCACAGATACGCAGTATTTT.

This clonotype was seen ten or more times. The genes are TRBV4-1 and TRBJ1-1; tentative D call: TRBD1 (5 bases). Germline CDR1 is MGHRA and CDR2 is YSYEKL. With 0 bases removed from V and 1 base from J, the gap between germline ends came to 12 bases. The CDR3 has 16 amino acids. The CDR3 DNA follows: TGCGCCAGCAGCCAAGAAGTGCACAGGCCGAACACTGAAGCTTTCTTT. Protein product: CASSQEVHRPNTEAFF.